This is a list of T cell receptor beta chains from one sample in a study of CD4+ T cells in melanoma. Using immunoSEQ multiplex PCR, the repertoire was profiled, and TCRdb retains in-frame clones only, with some absent. The sample lists 110,000 to 150,000 clones; about 90% were seen once. All receptors derive from a human donor with melanoma. Both conserved end residues are part of each CDR3. Fields, in order: clone size, D gene, J gene, V gene, CDR3 DNA, CDR3 protein. D genes are given only for firm matches. Only part of the rows carry a size: once, few, many, or a class if the clone is expanded.

>once|NA|TRBJ2-1|TRBV5-1
TGCGCCAGCAGCCGGGACACCAAGCCGTACAATGAGCAGTTCTTC
CASSRDTKPYNEQFF
>NA|TRBD1|TRBJ2-7|TRBV20-1
TGCAGTGCTGGACAGGTTGGGCAGTACTTC
CSAGQVGQYF
>NA|TRBD1|TRBJ2-1|TRBV4-2
TGTGCCAGCAGCCAAGATATCGGGACAGGGGTTTTTGGTGAGCAGTTCTTC
CASSQDIGTGVFGEQFF
>NA|NA|TRBJ2-1|TRBV6-5
TGTGCCAGCAGTTACTCAAGACAGGGAGGCATGAATGAGCAGTTCTTC
CASSYSRQGGMNEQFF
>NA|NA|TRBJ1-1|TRBV28
TGTGCCAGCAGTTTATGGGGTTACAGGGAAATGAACACTGAAGCTTTCTTT
CASSLWGYREMNTEAFF
>NA|NA|TRBJ2-5|TRBV6-5
TGTGCCAGCAGTTACGGGTACAGGGAAGGGGAAGAGACCCAGTACTTC
CASSYGYREGEETQYF
>few|NA|TRBJ1-2|TRBV5-6
TGTGCCAGCAGCTTGTACGGTGCTAACTATGGCTACACCTTC
CASSLYGANYGYTF
>NA|TRBD2|TRBJ2-5|TRBV9
TGTGCCAGCAGCGCGGGACTAGCGGAAGAGACCCAGTACTTC
CASSAGLAEETQYF
>NA|TRBD2|TRBJ2-7|TRBV2
TGTGCCAGCAGGAGGGGGACTAGCGGCTACGAGCAGTACTTC
CASRRGTSGYEQYF
>NA|NA|TRBJ1-1|TRBV6-1
TGTGCCACCGTCCGGGACACTGAAGCTTTCTTT
CATVRDTEAFF
>NA|NA|TRBJ1-1|TRBV11-2
TGTGCCAGCAGCTTAGGCCAGAACACTGAAGCTTTCTTT
CASSLGQNTEAFF
>NA|NA|TRBJ2-3|TRBV27
TGTGCCAGCAGTTTAAGTGGCCGGATAGCGGACCGCACAGATACGCAGTATTTT
CASSLSGRIADRTDTQYF
>NA|NA|TRBJ2-7|TRBV11-2
TGTGCCAGCAGCTTTAGCAGGGGATCCTACGAGCAGTACTTC
CASSFSRGSYEQYF
>NA|TRBD1|TRBJ1-5|TRBV7-9
TGTGCCAGCAGCACCGGGACAGGGAGTCAGCCCCAGCATTTT
CASSTGTGSQPQHF
>NA|NA|TRBJ1-1|TRBV6-5
TGTGCCAGCAGCCGGACGGACACTGAAGCTTTCTTT
CASSRTDTEAFF
>NA|NA|TRBJ2-7|TRBV10-1
TGCGCCAGGAGGACCGTGACAGGTTCCTACGAGCAGTACTTC
CARRTVTGSYEQYF
>NA|NA|TRBJ1-6|TRBV7-8
TGTGCCAGCAGCTCCCGGGGATACAATTCACCCCTCCACTTT
CASSSRGYNSPLHF
>once|NA|TRBJ2-3|TRBV7-9
TGTGCCAGCAGCCCGTCCCGCACAGATACGCAGTATTTT
CASSPSRTDTQYF
>NA|NA|TRBJ1-6|TRBV6-4
TGTGCCAGCAGTGACGCGTGGAACTCACCCCTCCACTTT
CASSDAWNSPLHF
>once|NA|TRBJ2-5|TRBV7-2
TGTGCCAGCAGCTTTTCAGGTCAAGAGACCCAGTACTTC
CASSFSGQETQYF
>NA|TRBD2|TRBJ2-5|TRBV30
TGTGCCTGGGGTTTGGGACTAGCGAAGGAGACCCAGTACTTC
CAWGLGLAKETQYF
>NA|NA|TRBJ1-3|TRBV18
TGTGCCAGCTCACCCCTGGGGGGCTCTGGAAACACCATATATTTT
CASSPLGGSGNTIYF
>NA|NA|TRBJ2-3|TRBV30
TGTGCCTGGAGTGTAGGGGGGCTCACAGATACGCAGTATTTT
CAWSVGGLTDTQYF
>NA|NA|TRBJ2-3|TRBV6-5
TGTGCCAGCAGGATTTCGGGAGACGATACGCAGTATTTT
CASRISGDDTQYF
>NA|TRBD1|TRBJ2-2|TRBV6-4
TGTGCCAGCAGGGGACAGGGGAACACCGGGGAGCTGTTTTTT
CASRGQGNTGELFF
>once|NA|TRBJ2-3|TRBV4-1
TGCGCCAGCAGCCTCGGGACTCCTGGCAGCGGTACGCAGTATTTT
CASSLGTPGSGTQYF
>NA|NA|TRBJ2-2|TRBV5-1
TGCGCCAGCAGCCAGGCTTGGGTCGGGGAGCTGTTTTTT
CASSQAWVGELFF
>NA|NA|TRBJ1-1|TRBV28
TGTGCCAGCAGGGATTCCAACACTGAAGCTTTCTTT
CASRDSNTEAFF
>NA|TRBD1|TRBJ1-4|TRBV14
TGTGCCAGCAGCCAGAGGACAGGGACGACTAATGAAAAACTGTTTTTT
CASSQRTGTTNEKLFF
>NA|NA|TRBJ1-2|TRBV5-3
TGTGCCAGAAGCTTGACGGCTCGGGACTATGGCTACACCTTC
CARSLTARDYGYTF
>NA|NA|TRBJ1-1|TRBV14
TGTGCCAGCAGTCGGACGGGGAACACTGAAGCTTTCTTT
CASSRTGNTEAFF
>NA|TRBD1|TRBJ1-2|TRBV6-5
TGTGCCAGCAGGATTACGGCAGGGGGGCAATTTGGCTACACCTTC
CASRITAGGQFGYTF
>few|NA|TRBJ2-6|TRBV2
TGTGCCAGCAGCTTTTACTCTGGGGCCAACGTCCTGACTTTC
CASSFYSGANVLTF
>once|NA|TRBJ1-5|TRBV30
TGTGCCTGGAGTGGTCAGGGACGCAATCAGCCCCAGCATTTT
CAWSGQGRNQPQHF
>NA|NA|TRBJ2-3|TRBV6-6
TGTGCCAGCAGTTGGGCGGTGGGCACAGATACGCAGTATTTT
CASSWAVGTDTQYF